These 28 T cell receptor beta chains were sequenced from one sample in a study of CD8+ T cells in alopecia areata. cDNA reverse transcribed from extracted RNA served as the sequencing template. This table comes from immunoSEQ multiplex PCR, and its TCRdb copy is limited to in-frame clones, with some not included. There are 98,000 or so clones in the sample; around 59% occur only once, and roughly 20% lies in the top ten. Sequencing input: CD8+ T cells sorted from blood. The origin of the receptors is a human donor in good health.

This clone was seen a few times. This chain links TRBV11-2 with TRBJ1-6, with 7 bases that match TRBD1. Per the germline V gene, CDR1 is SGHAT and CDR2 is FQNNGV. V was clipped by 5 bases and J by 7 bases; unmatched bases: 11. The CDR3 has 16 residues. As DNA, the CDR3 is TGTGCCAGCAGCCAAGAGGGCGACAGGGCAAATTCACCCCTCCACTTT. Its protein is CASSQEGDRANSPLHF.

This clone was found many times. This chain's CDR3 is CASSQAWGGSANEQFF. CDR3 DNA sequence: TGCGCCAGCAGCCAAGCTTGGGGGGGCAGTGCGAATGAGCAGTTCTTC. The chain is built from TRBV4-1 and TRBJ2-1; TRBD2 is a possible D gene (7 bases). This CDR3 comprises 16 residues. Germline V gives CDR1 MGHRA, CDR2 YSYEKL. V lost 1 base, J lost 7 bases, and 17 bases lay in between.

In nucleotides, the CDR3 is TGTGCCAGCAGCTTAGGACGGGGGGGCGGCGAGCAGTACTTC. Residues: CASSLGRGGGEQYF. This chain connects TRBV13 to TRBJ2-7, with TRBD2 matching over 8 bases. Germline-derived CDR1 and CDR2 are PRHDT and FYEKMQ (reference sequence). The CDR3 length is 14 residues. Losses at the gene ends were 0 bases for V and 6 bases for J; bases not matched to a gene: 4. Full variable domain (outside the CDR3, taken from reference TRBV13 and TRBJ2-7): AAGVIQSPRHLIKEKRETATLKCYPIPRHDTVYWYQQGPGQDPQFLISFYEKMQSDKGSIPDRFSAQQFSDYHSELNMSSLELGDSALYFCASSLGRGGGEQYFGPGTRLTVT.

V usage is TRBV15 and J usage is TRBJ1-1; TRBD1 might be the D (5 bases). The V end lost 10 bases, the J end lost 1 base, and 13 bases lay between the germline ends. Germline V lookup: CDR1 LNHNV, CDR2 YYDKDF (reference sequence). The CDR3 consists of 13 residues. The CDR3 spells CAISDTPNTEAFF. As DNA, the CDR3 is TGTGCCATTTCGGACACGCCGAACACTGAAGCTTTCTTT.

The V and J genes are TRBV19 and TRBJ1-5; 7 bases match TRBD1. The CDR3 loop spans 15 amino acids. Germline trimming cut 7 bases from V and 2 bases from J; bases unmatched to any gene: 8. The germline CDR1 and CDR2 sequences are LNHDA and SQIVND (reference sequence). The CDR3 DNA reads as TGTGCCAGTACCCCCACAGGGACAGGCAATCAGCCCCAGCATTTT. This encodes CASTPTGTGNQPQHF.

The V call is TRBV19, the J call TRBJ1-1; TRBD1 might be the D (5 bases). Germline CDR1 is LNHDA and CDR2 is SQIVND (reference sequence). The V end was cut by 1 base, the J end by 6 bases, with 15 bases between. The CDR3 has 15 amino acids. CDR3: CASSIVAGLLAEAFF. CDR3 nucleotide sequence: TGTGCCAGTAGTATAGTGGCAGGGTTGTTGGCTGAAGCTTTCTTT.

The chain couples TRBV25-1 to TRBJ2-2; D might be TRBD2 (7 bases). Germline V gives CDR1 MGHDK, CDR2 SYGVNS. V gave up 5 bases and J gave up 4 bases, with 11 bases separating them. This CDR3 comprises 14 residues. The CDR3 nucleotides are TGTGCCAGCAGTTCTGGGGGGGCCACCGGGGAGCTGTTTTTT. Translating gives CASSSGGATGELFF.

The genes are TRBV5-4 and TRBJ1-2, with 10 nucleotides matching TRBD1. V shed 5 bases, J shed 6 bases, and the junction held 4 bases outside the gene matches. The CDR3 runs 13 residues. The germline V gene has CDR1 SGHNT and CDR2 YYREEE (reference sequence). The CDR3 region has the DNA TGTGCCAGCAGGACAGGGGGCGCGGATGGCTACACCTTC. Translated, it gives CASRTGGADGYTF.

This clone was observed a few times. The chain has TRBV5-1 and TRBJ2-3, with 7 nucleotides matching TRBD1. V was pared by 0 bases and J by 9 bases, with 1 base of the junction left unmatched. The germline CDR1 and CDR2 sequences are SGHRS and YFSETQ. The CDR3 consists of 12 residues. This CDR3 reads CASSLGGGTQYF. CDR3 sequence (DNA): TGCGCCAGCAGCTTGGGAGGGGGCACGCAGTATTTT.

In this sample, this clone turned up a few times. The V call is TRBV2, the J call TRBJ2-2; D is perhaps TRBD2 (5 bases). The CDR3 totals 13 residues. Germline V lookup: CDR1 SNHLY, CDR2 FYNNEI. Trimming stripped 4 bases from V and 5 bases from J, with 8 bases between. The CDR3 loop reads CASSVLVTGELFF. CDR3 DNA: TGTGCCAGCAGTGTACTAGTAACCGGGGAGCTGTTTTTT.

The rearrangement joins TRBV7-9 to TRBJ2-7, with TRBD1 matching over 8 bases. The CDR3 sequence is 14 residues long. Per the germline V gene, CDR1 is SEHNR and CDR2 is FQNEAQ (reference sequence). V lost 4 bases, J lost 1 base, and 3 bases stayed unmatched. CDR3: CASSSDRGSYEQYF. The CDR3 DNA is TGTGCCAGCAGCTCCGACAGGGGTTCCTACGAGCAGTACTTC.

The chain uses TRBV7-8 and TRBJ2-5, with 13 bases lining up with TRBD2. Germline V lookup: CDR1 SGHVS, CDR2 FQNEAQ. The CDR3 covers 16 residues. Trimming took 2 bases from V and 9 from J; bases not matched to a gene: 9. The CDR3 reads CASSLRTSGGPKAQYF. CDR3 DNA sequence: TGTGCCAGCAGCTTACGGACTAGCGGGGGTCCCAAGGCCCAGTACTTC.

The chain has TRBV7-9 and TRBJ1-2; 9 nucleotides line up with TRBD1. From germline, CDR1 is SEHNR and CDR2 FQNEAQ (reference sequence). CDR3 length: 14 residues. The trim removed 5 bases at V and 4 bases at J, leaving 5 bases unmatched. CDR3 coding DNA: TGTGCCAGCAGCGCCCGGGACAGGGTCTATGGCTACACCTTC. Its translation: CASSARDRVYGYTF.

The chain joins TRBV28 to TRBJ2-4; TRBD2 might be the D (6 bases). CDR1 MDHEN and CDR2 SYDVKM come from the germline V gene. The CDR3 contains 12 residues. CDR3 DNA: TGTGCTAGCGGTATAGCCAAAAACATTCAGTACTTC. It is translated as CASGIAKNIQYF. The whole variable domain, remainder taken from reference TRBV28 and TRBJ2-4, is DVKVTQSSRYLVKRTGEKVFLECVQDMDHENMFWYRQDPGLGLRLIYFSYDVKMKEKGDIPEGYSVSREKKERFSLILESASTNQTSMYLCASGIAKNIQYFGAGTRLSVL.

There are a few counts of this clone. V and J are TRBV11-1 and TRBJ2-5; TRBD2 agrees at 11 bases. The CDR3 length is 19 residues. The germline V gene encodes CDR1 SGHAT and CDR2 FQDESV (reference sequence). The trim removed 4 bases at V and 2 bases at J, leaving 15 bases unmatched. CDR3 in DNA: TGTGCCAGCAGCTCCGATCTCGGGGACGGGACTAGCGGACAAGAGACCCAGTACTTC. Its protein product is CASSSDLGDGTSGQETQYF.

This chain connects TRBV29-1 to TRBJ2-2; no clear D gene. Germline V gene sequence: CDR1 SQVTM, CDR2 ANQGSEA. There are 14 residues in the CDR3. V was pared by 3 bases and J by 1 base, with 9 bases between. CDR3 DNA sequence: TGCAGCGTTGAGTTCGGCCAGAACACCGGGGAGCTGTTTTTT. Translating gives CSVEFGQNTGELFF.

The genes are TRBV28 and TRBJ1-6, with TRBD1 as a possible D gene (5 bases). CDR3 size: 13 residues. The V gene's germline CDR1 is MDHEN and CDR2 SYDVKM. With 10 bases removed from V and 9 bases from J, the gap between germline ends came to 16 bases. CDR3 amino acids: CATLQGHGSPLHF. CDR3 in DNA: TGTGCCACCCTCCAGGGTCATGGTTCACCCCTCCACTTT.

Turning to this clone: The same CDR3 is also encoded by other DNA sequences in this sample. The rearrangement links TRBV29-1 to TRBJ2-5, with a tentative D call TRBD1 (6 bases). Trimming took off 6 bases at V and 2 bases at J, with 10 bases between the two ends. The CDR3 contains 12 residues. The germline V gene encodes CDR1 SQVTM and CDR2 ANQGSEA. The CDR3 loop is CSVSGTQETQYF. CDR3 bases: TGCAGCGTGTCCGGGACACAAGAGACCCAGTACTTC.

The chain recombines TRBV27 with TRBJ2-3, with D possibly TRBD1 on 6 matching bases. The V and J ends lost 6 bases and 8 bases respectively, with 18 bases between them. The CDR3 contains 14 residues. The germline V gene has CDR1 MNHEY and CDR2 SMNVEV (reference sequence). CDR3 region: CASRRPGQPGTQYF. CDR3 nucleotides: TGTGCCAGCAGGCGTCCAGGACAGCCGGGTACGCAGTATTTT.

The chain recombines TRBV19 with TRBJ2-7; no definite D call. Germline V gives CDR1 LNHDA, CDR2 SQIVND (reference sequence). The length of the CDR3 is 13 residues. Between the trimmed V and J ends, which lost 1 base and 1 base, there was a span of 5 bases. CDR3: CASSIAWSYEQYF. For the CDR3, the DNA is TGTGCCAGTAGTATAGCGTGGTCCTACGAGCAGTACTTC.

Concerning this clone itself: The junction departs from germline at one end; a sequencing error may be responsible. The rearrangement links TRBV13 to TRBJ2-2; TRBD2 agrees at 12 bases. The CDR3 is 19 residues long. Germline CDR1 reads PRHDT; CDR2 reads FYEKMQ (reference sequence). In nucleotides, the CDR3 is TGTGCCAGCAGCGTAGGACTAGCGGGGAGTACGTCGAACACCGGGGAGCTGTTTTTT. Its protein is CASSVGLAGSTSNTGELFF.

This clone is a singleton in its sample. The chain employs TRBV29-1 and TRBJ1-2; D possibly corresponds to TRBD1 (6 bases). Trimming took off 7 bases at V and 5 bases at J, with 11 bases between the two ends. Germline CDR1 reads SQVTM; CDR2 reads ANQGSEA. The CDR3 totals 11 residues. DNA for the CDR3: TGCAGCGGGAGGACAGATTATGGCTACACCTTC. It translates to CSGRTDYGYTF.

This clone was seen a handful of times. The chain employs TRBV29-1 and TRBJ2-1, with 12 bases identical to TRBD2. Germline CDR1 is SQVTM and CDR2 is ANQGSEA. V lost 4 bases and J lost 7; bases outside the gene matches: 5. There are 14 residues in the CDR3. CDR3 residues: CSVVRTSGTNEQFF. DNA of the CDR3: TGCAGCGTTGTGCGGACTAGCGGGACTAATGAGCAGTTCTTC.

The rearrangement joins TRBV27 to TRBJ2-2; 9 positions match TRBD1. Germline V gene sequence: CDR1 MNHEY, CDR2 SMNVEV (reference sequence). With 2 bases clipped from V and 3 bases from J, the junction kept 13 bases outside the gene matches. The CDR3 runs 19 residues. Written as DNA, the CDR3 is TGTGCCAGCAGTTTAGAATGTAGGGGGGACAGGGTATACACCGGGGAGCTGTTTTTT. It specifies CASSLECRGDRVYTGELFF.

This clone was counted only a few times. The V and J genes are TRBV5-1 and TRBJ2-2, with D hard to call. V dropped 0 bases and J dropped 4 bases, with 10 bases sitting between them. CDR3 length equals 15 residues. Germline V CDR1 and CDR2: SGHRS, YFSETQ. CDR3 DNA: TGCGCCAGCAGCTTGGTCCAACATTTCACCGGGGAGCTGTTTTTT. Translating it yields CASSLVQHFTGELFF.

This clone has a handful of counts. The CDR3 loop is CSVGRGNEQYF. The CDR3 DNA sequence: TGCAGCGTGGGGAGGGGAAACGAGCAGTACTTC. The V call is TRBV29-1, the J call TRBJ2-7; 7 nucleotides line up with TRBD2. The germline CDR1 and CDR2 sequences are SQVTM and ANQGSEA. This CDR3 contains 11 residues. The V gene end was trimmed by 6 bases and the J gene end by 5 bases; junction bases not matched to a gene: 4.

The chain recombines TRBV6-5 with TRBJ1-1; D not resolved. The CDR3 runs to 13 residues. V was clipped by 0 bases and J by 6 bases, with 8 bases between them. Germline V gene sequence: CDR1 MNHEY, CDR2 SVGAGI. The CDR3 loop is CASSYSRVAEAFF. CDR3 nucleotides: TGTGCCAGCAGTTACTCGAGGGTGGCTGAAGCTTTCTTT.

DNA of the CDR3: TGTGCCAGCAGCTTATCGGACAGGGATTCCTACGAGCAGTACTTC. Protein product: CASSLSDRDSYEQYF. The rearrangement joins TRBV7-6 to TRBJ2-7; 8 bases fit TRBD1. CDR1 is SGHVS, CDR2 FNYEAQ, per germline. With V trimmed by 2 bases and J by 1 base, 4 bases remained unmatched. The CDR3 has 15 residues.